Below, 30 T cell receptor beta chains from the same sample are listed, as sequenced in a study of T-cell memory formation after mild COVID-19. TCRdb itself ran the 5' RACE reads through MiXCR, one entry per CDR3 protein. The sample shows fewer than 350,000 distinct CDR3 sequences, about a sixth of them seen only once. Sample: PBMCs or a T cell subset sorted from them (not recorded which). These receptors all stem from a young man who had mild COVID-19 (a few samples of this study predate the infection). Cell type and time point are not known.

The table lists this clonotype with a few counts. The chain couples TRBV7-8 to TRBJ2-5; perhaps TRBD1 as D (5 bases). This CDR3 comprises 13 residues. V was clipped by 4 bases and J by 9 bases, with 15 bases between them. CDR1 is SGHVS and CDR2 is FQNEAQ in the germline V gene. CDR3 sequence: CASSSSPAGSQYF. The CDR3, as DNA: TGTGCCAGCAGCTCCTCCCCCGCAGGGTCCCAGTACTTC.

This rearrangement joins TRBV7-7 to TRBJ2-7; the D gene is possibly TRBD2 (7 bases). Gene TRBJ2-5 matches the end of the DNA better, so the J call may be wrong. Per germline, CDR1 SSHAT and CDR2 FNYEAQ (reference sequence). The CDR3 sequence is 12 residues long. CDR3 bases: TGTGCTAGCCGGGGGGCGATGGAGACCCAGTACTTC. It specifies CASRGAMETQYF.

The table lists this clonotype with a few counts. The V call is TRBV12-3 or TRBV12-4, the J call TRBJ2-7, with 10 bases identical to TRBD1. Losses at the gene ends were 3 bases for V and 3 bases for J; bases not matched to a gene: 5. CDR3 length: 15 amino acids. In DNA, the CDR3 is TGTGCCAGCAGTTTCCAGGGGACAGGGGACTACGAGCAGTACGTC. As protein: CASSFQGTGDYEQYV.

The chain uses TRBV4-3 and TRBJ1-2; D remains unclear. The V end lost 0 bases, the J end lost 0 bases, and 26 bases lay between the germline ends. The CDR3 is 21 amino acids. CDR1 and CDR2 from the germline V gene are LGHNA and YSLEER. The CDR3, as DNA: TGCGCCAGCAGCCAAGATCGGGAAGGGAAGAATACTCTACCTTCTAACTATGGCTACACCTTC. It is translated as CASSQDREGKNTLPSNYGYTF.

This chain uses TRBV4-1 with TRBJ1-4; 8 positions match TRBD1. V dropped 3 bases and J dropped 7; count of bases not matched to a gene: 7. Germline V gives CDR1 MGHRA, CDR2 YSYEKL. The CDR3 is 15 amino acids. The CDR3 sequence: CASSHSRGQGEKLFF. Here the CDR3 DNA reads TGCGCCAGCAGCCATTCCAGGGGGCAAGGTGAAAAACTGTTTTTT.

This clonotype occurred many times. This chain connects TRBV5-1 to TRBJ1-1; TRBD1 is a possible D gene (5 bases). V lost 4 bases and J 4 bases, leaving 17 bases between the germline ends. The germline CDR1 and CDR2 sequences are SGHRS and YFSETQ. The CDR3 loop spans 15 amino acids. The DNA of the CDR3 is TGCGCCAGCAGCCCGCTATCTGGAGGGGTCACTGAAGCTTTCTTT. This codes for CASSPLSGGVTEAFF.

This clonotype came up a few times. DNA of the CDR3: TGTGCCAGCAGCTTATCCACAGGGGTCGGAGATGAGCAGTTCTTC. Protein sequence: CASSLSTGVGDEQFF. This rearrangement joins TRBV7-9 to TRBJ2-1; 7 nucleotides line up with TRBD1. There are 15 residues in the CDR3. V dropped 2 bases and J dropped 8; count of bases not matched to a gene: 9. Germline-derived CDR1 and CDR2 are SEHNR and FQNEAQ (reference sequence).

J is TRBJ2-5 and V is TRBV6-2 or TRBV6-3; a weak D match, TRBD2 (5 bases). Trimming cost V 5 bases and J 4 bases, with 14 bases left between them. CDR3 size: 14 residues. Germline assignment: CDR1 MNHEY and CDR2 SVGEGT. The CDR3 protein is CASSPWLAGETQYF. Here the CDR3 DNA reads TGTGCCAGCAGTCCTTGGCTAGCAGGAGAGACCCAGTACTTC.

This sequence joins TRBV27 and TRBJ2-3; D is possibly TRBD2 (5 bases). Germline assignment: CDR1 MNHEY and CDR2 SMNVEV (reference sequence). V was cut by 2 bases and J by 1 base, with 7 bases left in between. CDR3 length: 14 amino acids. The CDR3 DNA reads TGTGCCAGCAGTTTAACTAGAGGCACAGATACGCAGTATTTT. Encoded protein: CASSLTRGTDTQYF.

This clonotype was seen a handful of times. The CDR3 is CASSIYQETQYF. The CDR3, as DNA: TGTGCCAGTAGTATCTACCAAGAGACCCAGTACTTC. This chain connects TRBV19 to TRBJ2-5; D ambiguous. Germline V gene data show CDR1 as LNHDA and CDR2 as SQIVND (reference sequence). Trimming took off 3 bases at V and 0 bases at J, with 2 bases between the two ends. The CDR3 runs 12 residues.

This clonotype was counted between two and nine times. The genes are TRBV27 and TRBJ2-1, with 8 nucleotides matching TRBD2. V lost 8 bases, J lost 7 bases, and 13 bases stayed unmatched. The V gene's germline CDR1 is MNHEY and CDR2 SMNVEV (reference sequence). The CDR3 contains 15 residues. CDR3 loop: CASSALAGGGNEQFF. DNA for the CDR3: TGTGCCAGCTCGGCCCTGGCGGGGGGTGGTAATGAGCAGTTCTTC.

This clonotype was picked up a small number of times. This chain connects TRBV11-2 to TRBJ1-3, with D hard to call. Germline V CDR1 and CDR2: SGHAT, FQNNGV. V dropped 2 bases and J dropped 8 bases, with 10 bases sitting between them. This CDR3 region has 13 residues. CDR3 loop: CASSLMRGDTIYF. CDR3 sequence (DNA): TGTGCCAGCAGCTTAATGCGTGGGGACACCATATATTTT. Combining the CDR3 with reference TRBV11-2 and TRBJ1-3 gives the whole variable domain EAGVAQSPRYKIIEKRQSVAFWCNPISGHATLYWYQQILGQGPKLLIQFQNNGVVDDSQLPKDRFSAERLKGVDSTLKIQPAKLEDSAVYLCASSLMRGDTIYFGEGSWLTVV.

The V gene is TRBV6-2 or TRBV6-3, the J gene TRBJ2-2, with a tentative D call TRBD1 (6 bases). The CDR3 covers 13 residues. The V end lost 5 bases, the J end lost 3 bases, and 7 bases lay between the germline ends. Germline values: CDR1 MNHEY, CDR2 SVGEGT. The CDR3 DNA is TGTGCCAGCAGTGGACAGTACACCGGGGAGCTGTTTTTT. Protein: CASSGQYTGELFF.

The table lists this clonotype with a few counts. This chain uses TRBV20-1 with TRBJ1-5; no clear D gene. Trimming cost V 2 bases and J 2 bases, with 10 bases left between them. CDR1 is DFQATT, CDR2 SNEGSKA, per germline (reference sequence). CDR3 length: 14 amino acids. As DNA, the CDR3 is TGCAGTGCTAGATTATCCGGGGGCAATCAGCCCCAGCATTTT. It specifies CSARLSGGNQPQHF.

Only a few counts were recorded for this clonotype. The chain uses TRBV6-5 and TRBJ2-4; 10 bases agree with TRBD1. V lost 3 bases to trimming and J lost 8 bases; unmatched junction nucleotides: 4. The CDR3 is made up of 14 amino acids. Germline CDR1 is MNHEY and CDR2 is SVGAGI. CDR3 nucleotides: TGTGCCAGCAGTTATTCCGGGACAGGGGACATTCAGTACTTC. This sequence encodes CASSYSGTGDIQYF.

The chain combines TRBV4-1 with TRBJ1-2; D gene ambiguous. The V gene's germline CDR1 is MGHRA and CDR2 YSYEKL. The germline V and J ends were trimmed by 1 base and 4 bases, with 13 bases remaining between them. There are 15 residues in the CDR3. CDR3 residues: CASSQASTPIYGYTF. For the CDR3, the DNA is TGCGCCAGCAGCCAAGCATCCACCCCAATCTATGGCTACACCTTC.

The genes are TRBV4-1 and TRBJ2-3; D remains ambiguous. The germline V gene encodes CDR1 MGHRA and CDR2 YSYEKL. The CDR3 has 16 amino acids. V was clipped by 1 base and J by 2 bases, with 13 bases between them. This CDR3 reads CASSQGVRRLTDTQYF. In DNA, the CDR3 is TGCGCCAGCAGCCAAGGGGTCAGGAGACTCACAGATACGCAGTATTTT.

V usage is TRBV2 and J usage is TRBJ1-5; D possibly corresponds to TRBD1 (6 bases). CDR1 and CDR2 (germline): SNHLY, FYNNEI. V shed 6 bases and J shed 7 bases, with 19 bases lying between them. This CDR3 contains 15 residues. As DNA, the CDR3 is TGTGCCAGCAGCGAGCAATCAGGGGTCGGGCAGCCCCAGCATTTT. Translated: CASSEQSGVGQPQHF.

This clonotype was observed a few times. The chain uses TRBV15 and TRBJ1-5, with D possibly matching TRBD1 (5 bases). The CDR3 runs 17 residues. Germline loops: CDR1 LNHNV, CDR2 YYDKDF (reference sequence). Trimming removed 8 bases from V and 0 bases from J, with 20 bases in between. The chain's CDR3 is CATGALGGDPSNQPQHF. The CDR3 DNA reads TGTGCCACCGGGGCCTTGGGGGGGGACCCTAGCAATCAGCCCCAGCATTTT.

This chain connects TRBV7-9 to TRBJ2-1, with TRBD1 matching 8 bases. The CDR3 sequence is 16 residues long. Germline assignment: CDR1 SEHNR and CDR2 FQNEAQ (reference sequence). V gave up 5 bases and J gave up 7 bases; unmatched junction bases: 13. The CDR3 here is CASSANTGQGENEQFF. CDR3 sequence (DNA): TGTGCCAGCAGCGCAAACACCGGACAGGGAGAGAATGAGCAGTTCTTC.

This clonotype has just a few counts. This chain connects TRBV10-3 to TRBJ2-3; D perhaps matches TRBD1 (5 bases). The V and J ends lost 7 bases and 3 bases respectively, with 17 bases between them. The length of the CDR3 is 15 residues. Germline CDR1 is ENHRY and CDR2 is SYGVKD. The chain's CDR3 is CAITKGSRSTDTQYF. In DNA, the CDR3 is TGTGCCATCACTAAGGGGTCCCGTTCGACAGATACGCAGTATTTT.

The chain couples TRBV18 to TRBJ2-5; 7 bases line up with TRBD2. V dropped 4 bases and J dropped 2; count of bases not matched to a gene: 4. The germline V gene encodes CDR1 KGHSH and CDR2 LQKENI. This CDR3 is built from 14 residues. This CDR3 reads CASSQNSGQETQYF. The CDR3 coding sequence is TGTGCCAGCTCACAGAATAGCGGGCAAGAGACCCAGTACTTC.

This clonotype was seen at least ten times. The chain combines TRBV5-1 with TRBJ2-2; D uncertain. Between the trimmed V and J ends, which lost 0 bases and 5 bases, there was a span of 8 bases. Germline V lookup: CDR1 SGHRS, CDR2 YFSETQ. The CDR3 runs to 14 residues. In nucleotides, the CDR3 is TGCGCCAGCAGCTTGGGGTCCGGTACCGGGGAGCTGTTTTTT. As protein: CASSLGSGTGELFF.

The chain joins TRBV7-9 to TRBJ1-1; D is ambiguous. The CDR3 has 15 residues. V gave up 5 bases and J gave up 8 bases, with 21 bases separating them. The germline gives CDR1 SEHNR, CDR2 FQNEAQ (reference sequence). CDR3 DNA sequence: TGTGCCAGCAGCCCCGAAGGTAGAGGTCCCTGGGAAGCTTTCTTT. Translated, it gives CASSPEGRGPWEAFF.

This clonotype was picked up many times. CDR3 in amino acids: CASRLTGGWTEAFF. CDR3 nucleotides: TGTGCCAGCAGGTTGACAGGGGGTTGGACTGAAGCTTTCTTT. V is TRBV12-3 or TRBV12-4 and J is TRBJ1-1; 9 bases are a match to TRBD1. The CDR3 is 14 amino acids. Germline trimming cut 6 bases from V and 5 bases from J; bases unmatched to any gene: 7.

The V call is TRBV28, the J call TRBJ1-1, with 9 bases aligning to TRBD1. Germline V CDR1 and CDR2: MDHEN, SYDVKM. After removal of 6 bases from V and 5 bases from J, the junction contained 10 bases not matched to a gene. This CDR3 comprises 15 residues. Here the CDR3 DNA reads TGTGCCAGCAGGTATACAGGGGGCAGCAGGACTGAAGCTTTCTTT. Its protein product is CASRYTGGSRTEAFF.

The chain has TRBV7-9 and TRBJ1-5, with D hard to call. The germline V gene encodes CDR1 SEHNR and CDR2 FQNEAQ (reference sequence). The CDR3 is 15 amino acids. Deletions cut 1 base from V and 8 bases from J, with 15 bases between. CDR3 region: CASSLGGIRAEPQHF. In DNA form, the CDR3 reads TGTGCCAGCAGCTTAGGAGGGATTCGAGCGGAGCCCCAGCATTTT.

A single count supports this clonotype. Mismatch with germline at one junction end may stem from a read error. The chain is built from TRBV6-4 and TRBJ1-1, with D unclear. The CDR3 consists of 13 residues. The germline gives CDR1 MRHNA, CDR2 SNTAGT. CDR3 protein: CAGSARKNTEAFF. The CDR3 nucleotides are TGTGCCGGCAGTGCCCGCAAGAACACTGAAGCTTTCTTT.

The rearrangement uses TRBV12-3 or TRBV12-4 and TRBJ1-2; D possibly corresponds to TRBD1 (5 bases). This CDR3 comprises 12 residues. V was cut by 5 bases and J by 7 bases, with 11 bases left in between. The DNA of the CDR3 is TGTGCCAGCAGTACGGGGGGGTCTGGCTACACCTTC. It is translated as CASSTGGSGYTF.

This clonotype was seen more than once but under ten times. This chain links TRBV5-1 with TRBJ1-5; D remains unclear. The CDR3 has 14 amino acids. The ends were cut back, 0 bases at V and 7 bases at J, with 11 bases in the middle. From germline, CDR1 is SGHRS and CDR2 YFSETQ. The CDR3 is CASSLGRPDQPQHF. The DNA of the CDR3 is TGCGCCAGCAGCTTGGGCAGGCCGGACCAGCCCCAGCATTTT.